These T cell receptor beta chains were read from a single sample in a study of T cells in localized non-small cell lung cancer. Assay: immunoSEQ multiplex PCR; the TCRdb copy retains only in-frame clones and omits some. Among roughly 4,200 clones, about 25% were seen once, and the ten largest hold roughly 8.7%. This sample comprised lung tumor tissue, obtained before any cancer treatment. These receptors all come from a male donor aged 60 or over with stage I lung adenocarcinoma. CDR3s include the opening cysteine and the closing phenylalanine or tryptophan. A D gene is named only where the DNA matches it firmly. Clone size is shown for a subset of rows, as once, few, many or a class of expanded clone.

J gene,clone size,V gene,D gene,CDR3 protein,CDR3 DNA
TRBJ2-3,few,TRBV7-1,.,CASSRGDLDTQYF,TGTGCCAGCAGCCGTGGGGATTTAGATACGCAGTATTTT
TRBJ1-2,.,TRBV12-5,.,CASGLSSGGKGGYTF,TGTGCTAGTGGTTTGTCAAGTGGAGGGAAGGGGGGCTACACCTTC
TRBJ1-6,few,TRBV6-8,.,CASSQHETGYPLHF,TGTGCCAGCAGCCAACACGAGACAGGCTACCCCCTCCACTTT
TRBJ1-3,few,TRBV16,.,CASSQSSLSGNTIYF,TGTGCCAGCAGCCAATCTTCCCTCTCTGGAAACACCATATATTTT
TRBJ2-5,few,TRBV6-8,.,CASSWTHEETQYF,TGTGCCAGCAGCTGGACTCATGAAGAGACCCAGTACTTC
TRBJ2-1,.,TRBV7-7,.,CASSLGGAHNEQFF,TGTGCCAGCAGCTTAGGGGGGGCACACAATGAGCAGTTCTTC
TRBJ1-1,.,TRBV19,TRBD1,CASSHPDRLEAFF,TGTGCCAGTAGTCACCCGGACAGGCTCGAAGCTTTCTTT
TRBJ2-7,few,TRBV4-1,TRBD2,CASSYGLAGLYEQYF,TGCGCCAGCAGCTACGGACTAGCGGGGTTATACGAGCAGTACTTC
TRBJ1-2,.,TRBV6-8,.,CASSRQQGSYGYTF,TGTGCCAGCAGTCGCCAACAGGGCAGCTATGGCTACACCTTC
TRBJ2-3,few,TRBV6-8,TRBD2,CASSVTSGGVTDTQYF,TGTGCCAGCAGTGTCACTAGCGGGGGGGTCACAGATACGCAGTATTTT
TRBJ2-1,medium-sized,TRBV9,.,CASSEGRPDYYNEQFF,TGTGCCAGCAGTGAAGGACGACCGGATTATTACAATGAGCAGTTCTTC
TRBJ1-3,once,TRBV29-1,.,CSVTAVSGNTIYF,TGCAGCGTTACAGCGGTCTCTGGAAACACCATATATTTT
TRBJ2-4,few,TRBV11-3,TRBD2,CASSLVGGSGNIQYF,TGTGCCAGCAGCCTAGTCGGGGGGTCGGGAAACATTCAGTACTTC
TRBJ1-1,medium-sized,TRBV6-8,.,CASKMTENTEAFF,TGTGCCAGCAAAATGACAGAGAACACTGAAGCTTTCTTT
TRBJ1-5,few,TRBV11-3,.,CASSLSTGRGQPQHF,TGTGCCAGCAGCCTCTCGACAGGTCGGGGTCAGCCCCAGCATTTT
TRBJ2-5,few,TRBV19,TRBD2,CASSMQWRGGEETQYF,TGTGCCAGTAGTATGCAATGGCGGGGGGGCGAGGAGACCCAGTACTTC
TRBJ1-4,.,TRBV5-1,.,CASSLGLSNEKLFF,TGCGCCAGCAGCTTAGGACTGAGTAATGAAAAACTGTTTTTT
TRBJ1-2,few,TRBV28,.,CASSPEGGARGYTF,TGTGCCAGCAGTCCCGAAGGGGGGGCGCGTGGCTACACCTTC
TRBJ1-3,few,TRBV11-3,.,CASSSGTYGNTIYF,TGTGCCAGCAGCTCCGGGACGTACGGAAACACCATATATTTT
TRBJ2-5,few,TRBV15,TRBD1,CATSRDGWDRGQETQYF,TGTGCCACCAGCAGAGATGGTTGGGACAGGGGCCAAGAGACCCAGTACTTC
TRBJ1-1,.,TRBV29-1,.,CSVAGTLGNTEAFF,TGCAGCGTCGCCGGGACACTAGGTAACACTGAAGCTTTCTTT
TRBJ1-3,.,TRBV11-3,.,CASSFNRDSGNTIYF,TGTGCCAGCAGCTTTAACCGGGACTCTGGAAACACCATATATTTT
TRBJ1-1,medium-sized,TRBV9,TRBD1,CASSTTGGTEAFF,TGTGCCAGCAGCACAACAGGGGGGACTGAAGCTTTCTTT
TRBJ1-1,few,TRBV9,TRBD1,CASSVTGAEVAFF,TGTGCCAGCAGCGTAACAGGGGCAGAAGTAGCTTTCTTT
TRBJ1-1,.,TRBV19,.,CASSQNTEAFF,TGTGCCAGTAGCCAGAACACTGAAGCTTTCTTT
TRBJ1-1,medium-sized,TRBV9,.,CASSVGAGFVSEAFF,TGTGCCAGCAGCGTAGGCGCAGGGTTTGTCTCTGAAGCTTTCTTT
TRBJ1-4,few,TRBV30,TRBD1,CAWRPGQSTNEKLFF,TGTGCCTGGAGACCGGGACAGTCAACTAATGAAAAACTGTTTTTT
TRBJ1-5,.,TRBV9,.,CASTRQNSNQPQHF,TGTGCCAGCACAAGGCAGAACAGCAATCAGCCCCAGCATTTT
TRBJ1-2,few,TRBV6-8,.,CASSDYGDRYTF,TGTGCCAGCAGTGACTATGGGGATCGCTACACCTTC
TRBJ1-6,medium-sized,TRBV11-3,.,CASSLDTSNNSPLHF,TGTGCCAGCAGCTTAGACACTAGCAATAATTCACCCCTCCACTTT
TRBJ2-7,few,TRBV6-8,TRBD1,CASRRTDRGLNEQYF,TGTGCCAGCAGGAGAACGGACAGGGGGCTCAACGAGCAGTACTTC
TRBJ2-1,few,TRBV6-8,TRBD1,CASRMTGGRNEQFF,TGTGCCAGCAGAATGACAGGGGGAAGGAATGAGCAGTTCTTC
TRBJ2-1,.,TRBV19,.,CASSIELNEQFF,TGTGCCAGTAGTATAGAGCTGAATGAGCAGTTCTTC
TRBJ2-7,medium-sized,TRBV9,TRBD1,CASSEGWTGNEQYF,TGTGCCAGCAGTGAGGGCTGGACAGGAAACGAGCAGTACTTC
TRBJ1-5,few,TRBV9,.,CASSVRGVRQPQHF,TGTGCCAGCAGCGTTCGGGGGGTTCGACAGCCCCAGCATTTT
TRBJ1-1,.,TRBV19,.,CASAQDGIEAFF,TGTGCCAGCGCGCAGGACGGAATTGAAGCTTTCTTT
TRBJ2-3,few,TRBV6-8,.,CASSYSPGRLDTQYF,TGTGCCAGCAGTTACTCGCCGGGGAGGTTAGATACGCAGTATTTT
TRBJ1-6,.,TRBV4-1,.,CASSQEVLWPLHF,TGCGCCAGCAGCCAAGAAGTGCTGTGGCCCCTCCACTTT
TRBJ2-1,.,TRBV9,TRBD2,CASSAGLAANEQFF,TGTGCCAGCAGCGCGGGACTAGCAGCGAATGAGCAGTTCTTC
TRBJ2-1,few,TRBV18,.,CASSSVGWGYNEQFF,TGTGCCAGCTCGTCAGTTGGATGGGGGTACAATGAGCAGTTCTTC
TRBJ1-2,.,TRBV28,.,CASSPNGHSGVYGYTF,TGTGCCAGCAGTCCCAATGGTCATTCCGGCGTCTATGGCTACACCTTC
TRBJ1-6,.,TRBV5-1,TRBD1,CASSPQATGTGLSPLHF,TGCGCCAGCAGCCCCCAGGCTACCGGGACAGGGCTTTCACCCCTCCACTTT
TRBJ1-5,medium-sized,TRBV6-8,TRBD1,CASSGGTGDNQPQHF,TGTGCCAGCAGTGGCGGGACAGGGGACAATCAGCCCCAGCATTTT
TRBJ2-7,.,TRBV11-3,.,CASSQRGSDYEQYF,TGTGCCAGCAGCCAACGAGGATCGGACTACGAGCAGTACTTC
TRBJ2-3,few,TRBV5-1,.,CASSFGQITDTQYF,TGCGCCAGCAGCTTCGGACAGATCACAGATACGCAGTATTTT
TRBJ1-3,.,TRBV9,.,CASSVGGNSGNTIYF,TGTGCCAGCAGCGTTGGGGGGAACTCTGGAAACACCATATATTTT
TRBJ2-1,.,TRBV19,.,CASSPTDTGEQFF,TGTGCCAGTAGTCCTACGGACACCGGTGAGCAGTTCTTC
TRBJ1-6,.,TRBV5-1,TRBD1,CASSLAPGTERSSPLHF,TGCGCCAGCAGCTTGGCCCCCGGGACAGAAAGAAGTTCACCCCTCCACTTT
TRBJ1-2,.,TRBV29-1,.,CSVEDAGPPWGYTF,TGCAGCGTTGAAGATGCGGGCCCTCCTTGGGGCTACACCTTC
TRBJ2-7,.,TRBV11-3,TRBD2,CASSLDRASGTTYEQYF,TGTGCCAGCAGCTTAGATCGGGCTAGCGGGACCACCTACGAGCAGTACTTC
TRBJ1-5,medium-sized,TRBV7-2,.,CASSFRLGQPQHF,TGTGCCAGCAGCTTTAGGTTGGGTCAGCCCCAGCATTTT
TRBJ1-2,medium-sized,TRBV6-8,.,CASSGLQPQLDYGYTF,TGTGCCAGCAGTGGTCTCCAGCCTCAACTAGACTATGGCTACACCTTC
TRBJ1-5,.,TRBV19,.,CASIQTWGNQPQHF,TGTGCCAGTATTCAAACTTGGGGCAATCAGCCCCAGCATTTT
TRBJ2-5,few,TRBV11-3,.,CASSLALAPGETQYF,TGTGCCAGCAGCTTGGCCTTGGCACCCGGAGAGACCCAGTACTTC